This T cell receptor (beta chain) was recovered during a study of post-analysis software for immune sequencing data. The study's findings and limits: Relative to controls, patients had roughly five TRBV segments at higher frequency, with TRBV5-6, TRBV5-1 and TRBV20-1 among these.

Unique molecular identifiers had been added to the TCR beta cDNA libraries. A single record per CDR3 protein comes from TCRdb applying MiXCR to the PCR reads. The data show under 900,000 distinct CDR3 sequences, with roughly half seen just once and approximately 4.5% held by the top ten. Remarks on this clonotype: Its specificity is unknown.

The CDR3 runs to 13 residues. V was shortened by 3 bases and J by 7 bases, with 13 bases between the two germline ends. V and J are TRBV12-3 or TRBV12-4 and TRBJ2-7; D is undetermined. This clonotype was sampled from a girl aged 10 to 17 with multiple sclerosis. The source material was blood. The CDR3 sequence: CASSFEASREQYF. CDR3 sequence (DNA): TGTGCCAGCAGTTTTGAAGCGTCCCGGGAGCAGTACTTC.